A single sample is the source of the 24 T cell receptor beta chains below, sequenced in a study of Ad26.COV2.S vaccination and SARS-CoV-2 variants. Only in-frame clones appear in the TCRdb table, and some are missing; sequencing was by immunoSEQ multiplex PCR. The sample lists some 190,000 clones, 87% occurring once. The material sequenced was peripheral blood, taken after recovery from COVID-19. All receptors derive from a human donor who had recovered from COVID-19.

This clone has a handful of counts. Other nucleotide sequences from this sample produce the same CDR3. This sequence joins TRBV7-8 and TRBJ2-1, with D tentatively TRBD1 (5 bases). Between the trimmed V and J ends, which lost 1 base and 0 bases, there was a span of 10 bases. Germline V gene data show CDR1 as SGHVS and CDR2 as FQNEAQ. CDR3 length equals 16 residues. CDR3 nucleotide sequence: TGTGCCAGCAGCTTAGGACAGCGCCGCTCCTACAATGAGCAGTTCTTC. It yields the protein CASSLGQRRSYNEQFF.

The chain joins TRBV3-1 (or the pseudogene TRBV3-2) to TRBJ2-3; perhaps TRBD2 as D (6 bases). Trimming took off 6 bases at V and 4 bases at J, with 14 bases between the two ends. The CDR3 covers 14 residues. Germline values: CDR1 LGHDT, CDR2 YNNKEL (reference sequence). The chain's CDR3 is CASRRDSGADTQYF. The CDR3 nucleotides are TGTGCCAGCAGGCGGGACTCCGGGGCAGATACGCAGTATTTT.

This CDR3 is CATLNFPDRTQYF. The CDR3 DNA follows: TGTGCCACATTAAACTTCCCTGACCGTACACAGTATTTT. The genes are TRBV11-2 and TRBJ2-3; D is ambiguous. CDR3 length: 13 amino acids. Trimming left V 10 bases short and J 12 bases short, with 23 bases between. The germline V gene encodes CDR1 SGHAT and CDR2 FQNNGV.

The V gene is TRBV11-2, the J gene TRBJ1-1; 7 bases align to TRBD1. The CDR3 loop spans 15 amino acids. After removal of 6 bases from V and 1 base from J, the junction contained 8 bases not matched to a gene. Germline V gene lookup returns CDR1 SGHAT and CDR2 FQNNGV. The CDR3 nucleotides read TGTGCCAGCAGAATCGGACAGGAAGGGAACACTGAAGCTTTCTTT. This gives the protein CASRIGQEGNTEAFF.

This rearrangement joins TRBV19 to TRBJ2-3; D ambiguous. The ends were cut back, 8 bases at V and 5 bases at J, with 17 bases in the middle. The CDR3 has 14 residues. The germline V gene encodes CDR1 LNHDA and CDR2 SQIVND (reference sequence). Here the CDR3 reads CASAKLDAGDTQYF. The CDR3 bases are TGTGCCAGTGCTAAGTTGGACGCCGGAGATACGCAGTATTTT.

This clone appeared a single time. The CDR3 region is CASSQVQLPNTEAFF. The CDR3 DNA reads TGCGCCAGCAGCCAGGTACAACTTCCGAACACTGAAGCTTTCTTT. V is TRBV4-1 and J is TRBJ1-1; D gene uncertain. Between the trimmed V and J ends, which lost 3 bases and 1 base, there was a span of 12 bases. Germline V gene data show CDR1 as MGHRA and CDR2 as YSYEKL. The CDR3 covers 15 residues.

This CDR3 reads CASSLGGMNTGELFF. For the CDR3, the DNA is TGCGCCAGCAGCTTGGGGGGGATGAACACCGGGGAGCTGTTTTTT. The gene calls are TRBV5-1 and TRBJ2-2; possibly TRBD1 or TRBD2 for D (5 bases each). Trimming shortened V by 0 bases and J by 1 base, and 7 bases separated the two germline ends. Germline-derived CDR1 and CDR2 are SGHRS and YFSETQ. The CDR3 has 15 residues.

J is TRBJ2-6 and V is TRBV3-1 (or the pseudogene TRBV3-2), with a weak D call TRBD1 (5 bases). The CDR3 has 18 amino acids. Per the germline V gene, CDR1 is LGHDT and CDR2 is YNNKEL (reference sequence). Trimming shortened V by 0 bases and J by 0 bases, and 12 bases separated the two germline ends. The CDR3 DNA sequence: TGTGCCAGCAGCCAAGATTTTGGGCAGGGCTCTGGGGCCAACGTCCTGACTTTC. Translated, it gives CASSQDFGQGSGANVLTF.

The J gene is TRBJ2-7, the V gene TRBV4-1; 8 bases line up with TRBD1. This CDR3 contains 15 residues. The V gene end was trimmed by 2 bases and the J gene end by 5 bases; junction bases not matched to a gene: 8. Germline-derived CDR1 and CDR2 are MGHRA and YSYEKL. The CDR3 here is CASSQRQGIWDEQYF. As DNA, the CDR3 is TGCGCCAGCAGCCAAAGACAGGGGATTTGGGACGAGCAGTACTTC.

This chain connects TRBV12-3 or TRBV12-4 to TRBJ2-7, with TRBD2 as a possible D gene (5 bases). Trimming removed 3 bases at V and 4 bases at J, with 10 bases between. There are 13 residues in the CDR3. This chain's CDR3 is CASSFEGRYEQYF. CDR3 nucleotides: TGTGCCAGCAGTTTCGAGGGAAGGTACGAGCAGTACTTC.

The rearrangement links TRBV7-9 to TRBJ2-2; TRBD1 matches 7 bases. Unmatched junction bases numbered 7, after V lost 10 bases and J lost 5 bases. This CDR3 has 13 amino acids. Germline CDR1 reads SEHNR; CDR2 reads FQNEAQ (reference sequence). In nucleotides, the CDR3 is TGTGCCATCACAGGGGAAGAGACCGGGGAGCTGTTTTTT. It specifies CAITGEETGELFF.

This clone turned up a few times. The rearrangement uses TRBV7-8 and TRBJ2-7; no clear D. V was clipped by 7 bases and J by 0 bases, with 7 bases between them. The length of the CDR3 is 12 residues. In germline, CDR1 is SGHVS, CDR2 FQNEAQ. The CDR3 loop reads CASTWDSYEQYF. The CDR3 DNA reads TGTGCCAGCACCTGGGACTCCTACGAGCAGTACTTC.

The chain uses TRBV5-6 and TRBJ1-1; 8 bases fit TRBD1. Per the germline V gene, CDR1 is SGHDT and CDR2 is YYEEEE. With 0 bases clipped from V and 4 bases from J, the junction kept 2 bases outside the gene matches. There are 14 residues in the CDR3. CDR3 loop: CASSLVDRATEAFF. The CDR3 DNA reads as TGTGCCAGCAGCTTGGTGGACAGGGCCACTGAAGCTTTCTTT.

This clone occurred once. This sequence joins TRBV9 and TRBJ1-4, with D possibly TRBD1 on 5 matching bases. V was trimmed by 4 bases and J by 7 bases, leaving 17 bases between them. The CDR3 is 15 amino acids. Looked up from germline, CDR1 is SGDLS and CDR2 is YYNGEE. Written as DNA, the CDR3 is TGTGCCAGCAGCCCCCGGGGCAGGGTTTCTGAAAAACTGTTTTTT. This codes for CASSPRGRVSEKLFF.

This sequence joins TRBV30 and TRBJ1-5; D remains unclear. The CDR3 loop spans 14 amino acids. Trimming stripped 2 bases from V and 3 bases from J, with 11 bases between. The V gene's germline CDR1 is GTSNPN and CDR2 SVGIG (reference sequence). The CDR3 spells CAWSKTGYNQPQHF. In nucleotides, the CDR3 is TGTGCCTGGAGTAAAACGGGATACAATCAGCCCCAGCATTTT.

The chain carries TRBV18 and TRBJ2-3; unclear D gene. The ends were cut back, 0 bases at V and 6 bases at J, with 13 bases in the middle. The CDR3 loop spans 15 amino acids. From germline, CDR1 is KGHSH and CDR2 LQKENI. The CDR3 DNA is TGTGCCAGCTCACCACCGATGCCCTACCGGGATACGCAGTATTTT. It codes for CASSPPMPYRDTQYF.

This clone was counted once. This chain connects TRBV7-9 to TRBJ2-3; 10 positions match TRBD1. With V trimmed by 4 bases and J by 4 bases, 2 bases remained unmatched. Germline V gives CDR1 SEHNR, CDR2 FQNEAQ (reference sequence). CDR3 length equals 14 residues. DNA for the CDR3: TGTGCCAGCAGCTCCGGACAGGGGGCAGATACGCAGTATTTT. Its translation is CASSSGQGADTQYF.

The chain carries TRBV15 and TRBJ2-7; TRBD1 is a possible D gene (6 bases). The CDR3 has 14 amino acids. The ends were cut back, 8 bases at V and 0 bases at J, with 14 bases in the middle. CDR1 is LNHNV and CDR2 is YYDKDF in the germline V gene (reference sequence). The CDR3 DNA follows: TGTGCCACCGGTAGGACAGACCTCTCCTACGAGCAGTACTTC. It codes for CATGRTDLSYEQYF.

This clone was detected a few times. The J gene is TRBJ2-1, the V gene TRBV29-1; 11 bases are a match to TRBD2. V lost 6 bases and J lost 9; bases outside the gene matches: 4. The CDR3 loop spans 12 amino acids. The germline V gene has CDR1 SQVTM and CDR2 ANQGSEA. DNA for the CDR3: TGCAGCGTCGTAGCGGGGGGGCGTGAGCAGTTCTTC. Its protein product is CSVVAGGREQFF.

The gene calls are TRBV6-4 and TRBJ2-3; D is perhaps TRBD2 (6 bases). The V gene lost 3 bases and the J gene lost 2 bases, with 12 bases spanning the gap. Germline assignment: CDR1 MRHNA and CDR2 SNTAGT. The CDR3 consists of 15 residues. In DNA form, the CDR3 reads TGTGCCAGCAGTGAAGTGGCGGGGACCACAGATACGCAGTATTTT. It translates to CASSEVAGTTDTQYF.

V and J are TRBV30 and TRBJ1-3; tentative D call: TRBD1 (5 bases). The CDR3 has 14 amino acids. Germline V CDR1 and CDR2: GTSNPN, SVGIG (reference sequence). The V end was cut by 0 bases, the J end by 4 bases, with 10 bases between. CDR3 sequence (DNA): TGTGCCTGGAGTGTAGGGGTCGGAGGAAACACCATATATTTT. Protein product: CAWSVGVGGNTIYF.

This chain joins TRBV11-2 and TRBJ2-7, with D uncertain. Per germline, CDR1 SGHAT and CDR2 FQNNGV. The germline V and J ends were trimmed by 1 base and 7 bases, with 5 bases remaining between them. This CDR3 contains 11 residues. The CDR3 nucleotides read TGTGCCAGCAGCTTAGGGGATGAGCAGTACTTC. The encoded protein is CASSLGDEQYF.

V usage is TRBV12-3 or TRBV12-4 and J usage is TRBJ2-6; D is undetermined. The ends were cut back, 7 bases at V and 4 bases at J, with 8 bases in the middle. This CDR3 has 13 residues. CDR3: CASTRDGANVLTF. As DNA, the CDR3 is TGTGCCAGCACCCGTGACGGGGCCAACGTCCTGACTTTC.

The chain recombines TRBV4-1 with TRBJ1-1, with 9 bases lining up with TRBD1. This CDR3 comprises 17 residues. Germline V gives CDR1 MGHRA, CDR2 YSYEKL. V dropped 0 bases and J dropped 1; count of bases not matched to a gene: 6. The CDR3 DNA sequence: TGCGCCAGCAGCCAAGATCTGACAGGGGGAGAGAACACTGAAGCTTTCTTT. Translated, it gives CASSQDLTGGENTEAFF.